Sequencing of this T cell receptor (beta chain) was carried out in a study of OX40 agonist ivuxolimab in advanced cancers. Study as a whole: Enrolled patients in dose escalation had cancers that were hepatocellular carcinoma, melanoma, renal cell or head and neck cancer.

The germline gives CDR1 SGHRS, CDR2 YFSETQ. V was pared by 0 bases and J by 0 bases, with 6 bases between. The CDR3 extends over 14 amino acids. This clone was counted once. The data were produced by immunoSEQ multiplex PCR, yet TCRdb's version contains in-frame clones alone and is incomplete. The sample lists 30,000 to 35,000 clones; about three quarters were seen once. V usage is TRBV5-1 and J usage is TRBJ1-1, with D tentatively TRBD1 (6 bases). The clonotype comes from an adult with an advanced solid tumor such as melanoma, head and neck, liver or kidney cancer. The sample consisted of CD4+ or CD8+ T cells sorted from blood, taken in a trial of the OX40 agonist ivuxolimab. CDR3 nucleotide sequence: TGCGCCAGCAGCTTGGACAGGGTGAACACTGAAGCTTTCTTT. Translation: CASSLDRVNTEAFF.